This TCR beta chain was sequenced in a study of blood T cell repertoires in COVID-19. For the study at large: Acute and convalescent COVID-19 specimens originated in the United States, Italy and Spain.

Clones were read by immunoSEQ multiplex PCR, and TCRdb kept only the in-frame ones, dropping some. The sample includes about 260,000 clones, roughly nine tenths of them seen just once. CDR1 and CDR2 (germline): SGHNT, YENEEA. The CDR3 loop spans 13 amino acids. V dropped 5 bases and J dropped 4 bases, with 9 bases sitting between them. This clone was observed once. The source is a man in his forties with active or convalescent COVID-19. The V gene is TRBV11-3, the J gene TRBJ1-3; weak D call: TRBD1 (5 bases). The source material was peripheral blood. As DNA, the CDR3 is TGTGCCAGCAGCGCTCACAGGGGAAACACCATATATTTT. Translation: CASSAHRGNTIYF.